This paragraph covers one T cell receptor beta chain sequence. Germline-derived CDR1 and CDR2 are SGHTA and FQGNSA. CDR3 length: 14 residues. V was clipped by 5 bases and J by 4 bases, with 12 bases between them. The study ran its PCR with 60 Vbeta and 13 Jbeta primers. Data came from immunoSEQ multiplex PCR; TCRdb stores just in-frame clones and leaves some out. The sample includes 180,000 or so clones, over 65% of them seen just once. The entry originates in a study of cytomegalovirus exposure and HLA in healthy donors. The TCR was taken from a boy aged 2 to 10 in good health and CMV-seronegative. The V call is TRBV7-2, the J call TRBJ2-1, with TRBD1 as a possible D gene (6 bases). The sample was PBMCs. The CDR3 is CASSQDRTYNEQFF. The CDR3 DNA sequence: TGTGCCAGCAGCCAAGACAGGACTTACAATGAGCAGTTCTTC.